A single sample is the source of the 18 T cell receptor beta chains below, sequenced in a study of shared clonotypes between healthy human individuals. CD8 cells classed as naive were CD45RO-negative and positively selected for CCR7, excluding terminally differentiated effector memory CD45RA+ cells. The protocol was immunoSEQ multiplex PCR, while the TCRdb copy is restricted to in-frame clones and leaves out a portion. The table includes around 2.1 million clones, roughly 91% detected once. Sequenced material: naive CD8+ T cells from PBMCs. The receptor source for this set is a young man in good health. Some clones in this sample may be carry-over from other donors' samples.

This sequence joins TRBV28 and TRBJ1-1; TRBD1 agrees at 7 bases. The CDR3 is made up of 13 amino acids. Germline-derived CDR1 and CDR2 are MDHEN and SYDVKM. V was clipped by 6 bases and J by 4 bases; unmatched bases: 5. The CDR3 spells CASRPDRATEAFF. In nucleotides, the CDR3 is TGTGCCAGCAGACCAGACAGGGCCACTGAAGCTTTCTTT.

This chain uses TRBV9 with TRBJ1-1; 8 bases fit TRBD1. Germline V CDR1 and CDR2: SGDLS, YYNGEE. V trimming: 4 bases; J trimming: 4 bases; junction bases outside the gene matches: 6. This CDR3 comprises 14 residues. The DNA of the CDR3 is TGTGCCAGCAGCAAGTCAGGGGGCATCACTGAAGCTTTCTTT. It is translated as CASSKSGGITEAFF.

The chain joins TRBV5-4 to TRBJ2-7; possibly TRBD1 or TRBD2 for D (5 bases each). The V end lost 0 bases, the J end lost 2 bases, and 12 bases lay between the germline ends. CDR1 is SGHNT, CDR2 YYREEE, per germline (reference sequence). The CDR3 sequence is 15 residues long. CDR3 in amino acids: CASSLGVGRAYEQYF. As DNA, the CDR3 is TGTGCCAGCAGCTTGGGGGTGGGACGCGCCTACGAGCAGTACTTC. Filled out from reference TRBV5-4 and TRBJ2-7, the complete variable domain reads ETGVTQSPTHLIKTRGQQVTLRCSSQSGHNTVSWYQQALGQGPQFIFQYYREEENGRGNFPPRFSGLQFPNYSSELNVNALELDDSALYLCASSLGVGRAYEQYFGPGTRLTVT.

The rearrangement links TRBV30 to TRBJ2-2, with a weak D call TRBD1 (6 bases). The germline CDR1 and CDR2 sequences are GTSNPN and SVGIG (reference sequence). The CDR3 covers 15 residues. V lost 0 bases to trimming and J lost 2 bases, with 10 bases between them. In nucleotides, the CDR3 is TGTGCCTGGAGTGTACGAGGGACAAACACCGGGGAGCTGTTTTTT. Amino acids: CAWSVRGTNTGELFF.

The V and J genes are TRBV27 and TRBJ2-1; 13 bases are shared with TRBD2. The length of the CDR3 is 16 residues. Looked up from germline, CDR1 is MNHEY and CDR2 is SMNVEV (reference sequence). The J segment lost 8 bases and the V segment lost 5 bases, leaving 9 bases of the junction unmatched. The CDR3 loop is CASSLTGTSGIYEQFF. CDR3 coding DNA: TGTGCCAGCAGTCTCACCGGGACTAGCGGGATTTATGAGCAGTTCTTC.

This sequence joins TRBV13 and TRBJ2-5; TRBD2 agrees at 11 bases. V was pared by 4 bases and J by 1 base, with 8 bases of the junction left unmatched. Germline V lookup: CDR1 PRHDT, CDR2 FYEKMQ (reference sequence). The CDR3 runs 17 residues. This CDR3 is CASSSRKTSGSQETQYF. In nucleotides, the CDR3 is TGTGCCAGCAGCTCCCGAAAAACTAGCGGGAGCCAAGAGACCCAGTACTTC.

The chain links TRBV9 to TRBJ2-1, with 8 bases that match TRBD2. J was trimmed by 5 bases and V by 3 bases; bases with no gene match: 16. The CDR3 covers 18 residues. Germline-derived CDR1 and CDR2 are SGDLS and YYNGEE. The DNA for the CDR3 is TGTGCCAGCAGCGCTTTCCCGCCAGCTAGCGGGTTTAACAATGAGCAGTTCTTC. Translation gives CASSAFPPASGFNNEQFF.

The chain uses TRBV5-1 and TRBJ2-3, with 7 bases identical to TRBD2. The CDR3 length is 18 residues. Per the germline V gene, CDR1 is SGHRS and CDR2 is YFSETQ. With 1 base clipped from V and 1 base from J, the junction kept 12 bases outside the gene matches. The CDR3 region has the DNA TGCGCCAGCAGCTTGAAAATGGGACGGGAGGCTGGCACAGATACGCAGTATTTT. Translation gives CASSLKMGREAGTDTQYF.

J is TRBJ1-3 and V is TRBV28; D gene uncertain. Trimming removed 2 bases at V and 0 bases at J, with 5 bases between. The CDR3 loop spans 14 amino acids. Germline V gene lookup returns CDR1 MDHEN and CDR2 SYDVKM. CDR3 nucleotides: TGTGCCAGCAGTTTACCGAGCTCTGGAAACACCATATATTTT. It encodes CASSLPSSGNTIYF.

On this clone: Other nucleotide sequences in the sample specify the same CDR3. The chain is built from TRBV10-3 and TRBJ2-5; D not certain. From germline, CDR1 is ENHRY and CDR2 SYGVKD. This CDR3 region has 12 residues. The ends were cut back, 7 bases at V and 4 bases at J, with 10 bases in the middle. CDR3 coding DNA: TGTGCCATCACGAGCGACGGAGAGACCCAGTACTTC. Protein sequence: CAITSDGETQYF.

The gene calls are TRBV9 and TRBJ1-2; 8 bases agree with TRBD1. In germline, CDR1 is SGDLS, CDR2 YYNGEE. After removal of 4 bases from V and 4 bases from J, the junction contained 6 bases not matched to a gene. The length of the CDR3 is 14 residues. In DNA, the CDR3 is TGTGCCAGCAGCATAACAGGGGGAGGCTATGGCTACACCTTC. It encodes CASSITGGGYGYTF.

The rearrangement joins TRBV27 to TRBJ2-7; D gene uncertain. This CDR3 contains 16 residues. The V end lost 6 bases, the J end lost 3 bases, and 21 bases lay between the germline ends. CDR1 and CDR2 from the germline V gene are MNHEY and SMNVEV (reference sequence). CDR3 residues: CASSPTPQVIIYEQYF. In DNA, the CDR3 is TGTGCCAGCAGCCCTACTCCCCAGGTGATAATCTACGAGCAGTACTTC.

The gene calls are TRBV5-1 and TRBJ2-5, with D perhaps matching TRBD1 or TRBD2 (5 bases each). The end of the DNA fits TRBJ2-7 better, so the J call may be wrong. The CDR3 is 13 residues long. The germline CDR1 and CDR2 sequences are SGHRS and YFSETQ. The CDR3 protein is CASSLGGEYEQYF. CDR3 nucleotides: TGCGCCAGCAGCTTGGGAGGGGAATACGAGCAGTACTTC.

The chain has TRBV7-9 and TRBJ2-5; 8 bases match TRBD2. Germline assignment: CDR1 SEHNR and CDR2 FQNEAQ (reference sequence). The V segment lost 5 bases and the J segment 4 bases; nucleotides outside the gene matches: 6. This CDR3 region has 14 residues. DNA for the CDR3: TGTGCCAGCAGCACCGGGGGGGGTGGAGAGACCCAGTACTTC. Its protein is CASSTGGGGETQYF.

This chain links TRBV7-2 with TRBJ1-5; 8 positions agree with TRBD1. V shed 1 base and J 4 bases; nucleotides not matched to a gene: 6. The CDR3 length is 16 residues. Looked up from germline, CDR1 is SGHTA and CDR2 is FQGNSA. The CDR3 region is CASSLGGDRSNQPQHF. CDR3 DNA sequence: TGTGCCAGCAGCTTAGGGGGGGACAGGAGTAATCAGCCCCAGCATTTT.

The rearrangement joins TRBV5-5 to TRBJ1-4; D unclear. V gave up 4 bases and J gave up 7 bases, with 17 bases separating them. The CDR3 runs to 15 residues. Germline V gene data show CDR1 as SGHKS and CDR2 as YYEKEE (reference sequence). The CDR3 sequence is CASSLAGGSTEKLFF. The CDR3 bases are TGTGCCAGCAGCCTAGCGGGAGGGTCTACTGAAAAACTGTTTTTT.

In DNA, the CDR3 is TGTGCCAGCGAGGGGGGTAGTAGCAATCAGCCCCAGCATTTT. It codes for CASEGGSSNQPQHF. This chain uses TRBV28 with TRBJ1-5; TRBD1 might be the D (6 bases). This CDR3 has 14 amino acids. V was cut by 8 bases and J by 0 bases, with 11 bases left in between. In germline, CDR1 is MDHEN, CDR2 SYDVKM.

This chain connects TRBV19 to TRBJ1-3; unclear D gene. Germline V gene data show CDR1 as LNHDA and CDR2 as SQIVND (reference sequence). Trimming shortened V by 6 bases and J by 4 bases, and 13 bases separated the two germline ends. There are 14 residues in the CDR3. Written as DNA, the CDR3 is TGTGCCAGTAGCTTTGCGGGGTCCGGAAACACCATATATTTT. Encoded protein: CASSFAGSGNTIYF.